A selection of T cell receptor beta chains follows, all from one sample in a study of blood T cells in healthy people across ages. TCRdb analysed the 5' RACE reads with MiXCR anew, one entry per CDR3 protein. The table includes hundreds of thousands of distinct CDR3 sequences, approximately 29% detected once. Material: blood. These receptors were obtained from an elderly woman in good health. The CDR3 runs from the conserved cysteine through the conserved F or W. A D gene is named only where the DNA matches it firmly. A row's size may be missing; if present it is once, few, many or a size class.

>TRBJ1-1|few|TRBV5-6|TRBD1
TGTGCCAGCAGCTTATTTGACAGGGTCGGTGAAGCTTTCTTT
CASSLFDRVGEAFF
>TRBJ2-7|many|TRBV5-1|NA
TGCGCCAGCAGCTTGCCAGGACAGACCTACGAGCAGTACTTC
CASSLPGQTYEQYF
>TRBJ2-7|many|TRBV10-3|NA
TGTGCCATCAGTGTAGAGGCTAGCTCCTACGAGCAGTACTTC
CAISVEASSYEQYF
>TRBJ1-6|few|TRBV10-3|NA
TGTGCCATCAGTGAGTCTAACCACGGAAAAAATTCACCCCTCCACTTT
CAISESNHGKNSPLHF
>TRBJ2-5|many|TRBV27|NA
TGTGCCAGCAGGGGTTGGAGGGGAGAGACCCAGTACTTC
CASRGWRGETQYF
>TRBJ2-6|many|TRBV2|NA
TGTGCCAGCAGTGTGGAGTCTGGGGCCAACGTCCTGACTTTC
CASSVESGANVLTF
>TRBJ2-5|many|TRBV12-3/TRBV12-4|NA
TGTGCCAGCAGTTTAGTACTAGTGACTCGAGAGACCCAGTACTTC
CASSLVLVTRETQYF
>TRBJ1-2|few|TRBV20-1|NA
TGCAGCACAGGTAGTGGGGCTGCGAACTATGGCTACACCTTC
CSTGSGAANYGYTF
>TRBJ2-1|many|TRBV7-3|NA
TGTGCCAGCAGCTCCCCGGGGACACAAACTTTATCCTACAATGAGCAGTTCTTC
CASSSPGTQTLSYNEQFF
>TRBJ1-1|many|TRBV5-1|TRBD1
TGCGCCAGCAGTACGGGACAGACGAACACTGAAGCTTTCTTT
CASSTGQTNTEAFF
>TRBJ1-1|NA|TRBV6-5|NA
TGTGCCAGCAGGCCCATACAGGGTCGAATCACTGAAGCTTTCTTT
CASRPIQGRITEAFF
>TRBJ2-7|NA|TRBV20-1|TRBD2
TGCAGTGCCTTCTTGACTAGCGGGGTCTCCTACGAGCAGTACTTC
CSAFLTSGVSYEQYF
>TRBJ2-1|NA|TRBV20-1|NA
TGCAGTACGCCGGGACTTCAGTACAATGAGCAGTTCTTC
CSTPGLQYNEQFF
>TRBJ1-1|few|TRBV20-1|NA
TGCAGTGCTAGCCGGGGCTTCGGGAACACTGAAGCTTTCTTT
CSASRGFGNTEAFF
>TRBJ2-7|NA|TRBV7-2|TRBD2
TGTGCCAGCAGTTATGGGCGGGAGTTCGAGCAGTACTTC
CASSYGREFEQYF
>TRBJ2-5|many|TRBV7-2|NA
TGTGCCAGCAAACACCAGGGGGAGACCCAGTACTTC
CASKHQGETQYF
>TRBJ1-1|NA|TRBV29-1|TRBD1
TGCAGCGCTGGGACAGGGTATGACACTGAAGCTTTCTTT
CSAGTGYDTEAFF
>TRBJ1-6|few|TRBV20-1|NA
TGCAGTGCTAGAAACCAGGGGTATAATTCACCCCTCCACTTT
CSARNQGYNSPLHF
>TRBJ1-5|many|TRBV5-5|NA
TGTGCCAGCAGCATCGGACAGCTCAATCAGCCCCAGCATTTT
CASSIGQLNQPQHF
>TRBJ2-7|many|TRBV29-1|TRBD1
TGCAGCGCCGCGAGACAGGGATCCGAGCAGTACTTC
CSAARQGSEQYF
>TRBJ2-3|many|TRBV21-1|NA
TGTGCCAGCAGCAACGGGGGGATTAGCACAGATACGCAGTATTTT
CASSNGGISTDTQYF
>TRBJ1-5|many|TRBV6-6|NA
TGTGCCAGCAGCCGAGGTAATAATCAGCCCCAGCATTTT
CASSRGNNQPQHF
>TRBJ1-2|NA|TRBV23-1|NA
TGCGCCAGCAGTCTTGACAACCGAAACTATGGCTACACCTTC
CASSLDNRNYGYTF